Following are 3 T cell receptor beta chains from one sample sequenced in a study of blood T cell repertoires in COVID-19. The table came from immunoSEQ multiplex PCR; TCRdb's copy has only in-frame clones and leaves some out. The sample contains 120,000 to 150,000 clones, around nine tenths of which appear only once. The sample comprised peripheral blood. The receptors originated from a middle-aged woman with acute or convalescent COVID-19.

A word on this clone: Distinct nucleotide sequences in the sample also encode this CDR3. This chain links TRBV6-6 with TRBJ1-1; no clear D gene. The germline gives CDR1 MNHNY, CDR2 SVGAGI (reference sequence). Trimming took 2 bases from V and 0 from J, leaving 7 bases between them. This CDR3 region has 14 residues. The CDR3 region has the DNA TGTGCCAGCAGTTACCCGGAGATGAACACTGAAGCTTTCTTT. Translated, it gives CASSYPEMNTEAFF.

V and J are TRBV28 and TRBJ1-6, with D perhaps matching TRBD1 (5 bases). Germline V lookup: CDR1 MDHEN, CDR2 SYDVKM. V was shortened by 6 bases and J by 9 bases, with 12 bases between the two germline ends. The CDR3 is made up of 13 amino acids. CDR3 residues: CASSPGLASPLHF. The CDR3 DNA reads TGTGCCAGCAGCCCAGGGTTGGCTTCACCCCTCCACTTT.

The chain recombines TRBV1 with TRBJ1-2; the table assigns TRBD1, which was not confirmed against the DNA. TRBV1 constitutes a pseudogene. The length of the CDR3 is 16 residues. Here the CDR3 DNA reads TGCACCAGCAGCAAAAGCCCTGACAGGGCGAGGCGCGGCTACACCTTC. Its protein product is CTSSKSPDRARRGYTF.